This is a list of T cell receptor beta chains from one sample in a study of OX40 agonist ivuxolimab in advanced cancers. Clones were sequenced by immunoSEQ multiplex PCR, and TCRdb holds only the in-frame ones, with some missing. This sample yields about 64,000 clones, of which about 85% are seen a single time; about 3% belongs to the top ten. The sample here was CD4+ or CD8+ T cells sorted from blood, taken in a trial of the OX40 agonist ivuxolimab. These receptors all stem from an adult with an advanced solid tumor such as melanoma, head and neck, liver or kidney cancer. Each CDR3 is given with its conserved first and last residue. The order of the fields is D gene, CDR3 length, J gene, V gene, clone size, CDR3 protein, CDR3 DNA. D genes are given only for firm matches. The size field is filled for only some rows; it gives once, few, many or a size class.

>TRBD2|14|TRBJ2-5|TRBV5-4|NA
CASSLSAGGETQYF
TGTGCCAGCAGCTTGTCGGCGGGAGGGGAGACCCAGTACTTC
>TRBD1|16|TRBJ2-7|TRBV28|NA
CASSPLGATGVYEQYF
TGTGCCAGCAGTCCATTGGGTGCGACAGGGGTCTACGAGCAGTACTTC
>NA|11|TRBJ1-2|TRBV20-1|NA
CSAPGEGGYTF
TGCAGTGCTCCAGGGGAGGGGGGCTACACCTTC
>NA|16|TRBJ2-3|TRBV7-2|NA
CASSPRRSASTDTQYF
TGTGCCAGCAGCCCCCGCCGGTCAGCTAGCACAGATACGCAGTATTTT
>NA|16|TRBJ2-3|TRBV7-2|NA
CASSWGAGTSTDTQYF
TGTGCCAGCAGCTGGGGGGCGGGAACTAGCACAGATACGCAGTATTTT
>NA|15|TRBJ2-7|TRBV28|once
CASSPDPGGAYEQYF
TGTGCCAGCAGTCCGGACCCAGGGGGGGCTTACGAGCAGTACTTC
>NA|14|TRBJ2-1|TRBV10-2|NA
CASSDPPSYNEQFF
TGCGCCAGCAGTGACCCCCCCTCCTACAATGAGCAGTTCTTC
>TRBD2|18|TRBJ2-2|TRBV2|NA
CASSEIGGLGRLTGELFF
TGTGCCAGCAGTGAAATCGGGGGACTAGGACGGCTGACCGGGGAGCTGTTTTTT
>TRBD2|17|TRBJ2-3|TRBV6-1|NA
CASSEMVAGDSSRAQYF
TGTGCCAGCAGTGAAATGGTAGCGGGAGATTCAAGCCGCGCGCAGTATTTT
>TRBD1|17|TRBJ1-2|TRBV18|NA
CASSPGLRDRHSWGYTF
TGTGCCAGCTCACCAGGTCTCCGGGACAGGCATTCTTGGGGCTACACCTTC
>NA|14|TRBJ2-5|TRBV28|NA
CASSSSPREETQYF
TGTGCCAGCAGTTCTTCCCCCAGGGAGGAGACCCAGTACTTC
>NA|14|TRBJ1-3|TRBV5-4|once
CASSFQGLGNTIYF
TGTGCCAGCAGCTTTCAAGGGTTAGGAAACACCATATATTTT
>TRBD2|18|TRBJ2-3|TRBV7-3|NA
CASSSGLAGSPNTDTQYF
TGTGCCAGCAGCTCGGGACTAGCGGGGAGCCCCAACACAGATACGCAGTATTTT
>NA|11|TRBJ1-1|TRBV19|once
CASSMNTEAFF
TGTGCCAGTAGTATGAACACTGAAGCTTTCTTT
>TRBD1|16|TRBJ1-2|TRBV6-6|NA
CASSRTGGEYNYGYTF
TGTGCCAGCAGTCGGACAGGGGGCGAGTATAACTATGGCTACACCTTC
>TRBD1|15|TRBJ2-5|TRBV7-9|NA
CASSLRTGGVETQYF
TGTGCCAGCAGCCTAAGGACAGGGGGCGTCGAGACCCAGTACTTC
>NA|14|TRBJ2-4|TRBV2|NA
CASRYGPDSNIQYF
TGTGCCAGCAGGTACGGGCCCGATTCGAACATTCAGTACTTC
>NA|14|TRBJ2-7|TRBV10-3|NA
CATGEAEASYEQYF
TGTGCCACTGGGGAAGCGGAAGCCTCCTACGAGCAGTACTTC
>TRBD2|17|TRBJ2-1|TRBV9|NA
CASSRGAGGPSYNEQFF
TGTGCCTCCAGCCGAGGGGCGGGGGGGCCCTCCTACAATGAGCAGTTCTTC
>NA|15|TRBJ2-5|TRBV28|NA
CASKPAGVGQETQYF
TGTGCCAGCAAACCAGCGGGTGTGGGTCAGGAGACCCAGTACTTC
>TRBD2|15|TRBJ2-3|TRBV11-2|NA
CASSLALAGADTQYF
TGTGCCAGCAGCTTAGCACTAGCGGGAGCAGATACGCAGTATTTT
>NA|15|TRBJ1-2|TRBV5-4|NA
CASSSRQNLNYGYTF
TGTGCCAGCAGCTCCCGACAGAATCTCAACTATGGCTACACCTTC
>NA|13|TRBJ2-2|TRBV4-2|NA
CASSQTDTGELFF
TGTGCCAGCAGCCAGACCGACACCGGGGAGCTGTTTTTT
>NA|16|TRBJ1-4|TRBV7-3|NA
CASSLARGPANEKLFF
TGTGCCAGCAGCTTAGCCCGGGGGCCGGCTAATGAAAAACTGTTTTTT
>NA|14|TRBJ1-2|TRBV30|NA
CAWTLMTDNYGYTF
TGTGCCTGGACCCTTATGACCGATAACTATGGCTACACCTTC
>NA|14|TRBJ2-7|TRBV2|NA
CASSGGSLSYEQYF
TGTGCCAGCAGTGGTGGGAGCCTCTCCTACGAGCAGTACTTC
>NA|15|TRBJ2-3|TRBV10-3|NA
CAINTGHSVADTQYF
TGTGCCATCAATACGGGACACTCAGTCGCAGATACGCAGTATTTT
>NA|13|TRBJ2-5|TRBV19|NA
CATKLGSRETQYF
TGTGCCACAAAGCTGGGGTCTCGGGAGACCCAGTACTTC
>NA|15|TRBJ2-2|TRBV7-9|NA
CASSLGQGNDGELFF
TGTGCCAGCAGCTTAGGGCAGGGGAACGACGGGGAGCTGTTTTTT
>NA|14|TRBJ1-1|TRBV7-9|few
CASSLRDWNTEAFF
TGTGCCAGCAGCTTAAGGGATTGGAACACTGAAGCTTTCTTT
>NA|21|TRBJ2-6|TRBV21-1|NA
CASSITTDRGPPLFGANVLTF
TGTGCCAGCAGCATAACGACGGACAGGGGACCTCCGCTCTTTGGGGCCAACGTCCTGACTTTC
>NA|15|TRBJ2-3|TRBV2|once
CASRADSPRTDTQYF
TGTGCCAGCAGGGCCGACTCCCCCCGCACAGATACGCAGTATTTT
>NA|13|TRBJ1-1|TRBV19|once
CASSWIKNTEAFF
TGTGCCAGTAGTTGGATCAAGAACACTGAAGCTTTCTTT
>NA|13|TRBJ1-4|TRBV9|NA
CASSVAGNEKLFF
TGTGCCAGCAGCGTAGCAGGGAATGAAAAACTGTTTTTT
>NA|14|TRBJ1-1|TRBV9|once
CASSVEGSYTEAFF
TGTGCCAGCAGCGTAGAAGGCAGTTACACTGAAGCTTTCTTT